The 27 T cell receptor beta chains presented below share a single source sample, sequenced in a study of T cell repertoires in cytomegalovirus infection. TCRdb re-called the reads with MiXCR, one entry per CDR3 protein. The repertoire holds around 530,000 distinct CDR3 sequences, around 27% seen once, with about 13% in the top ten. Source material: PBMCs. All receptors derive from a human donor in good health (CMV status not recorded). Some clones in this sample may be carry-over from other donors' samples.

This clonotype showed up just a few times. The chain carries TRBV10-3 and TRBJ1-3; D gene ambiguous. This CDR3 is built from 15 residues. The V end lost 10 bases, the J end lost 0 bases, and 16 bases lay between the germline ends. Germline V gives CDR1 ENHRY, CDR2 SYGVKD. The chain's CDR3 is CATGLAGPSGNTIYF. The CDR3 DNA sequence: TGTGCCACCGGACTCGCCGGACCCTCTGGAAACACCATATATTTT.

This clonotype was counted many times. V gene TRBV7-8 combines with J gene TRBJ2-7; 7 nucleotides align to TRBD1. Germline loops: CDR1 SGHVS, CDR2 FQNEAQ. The CDR3 consists of 15 residues. Losses at the gene ends were 3 bases for V and 2 bases for J; bases not matched to a gene: 7. CDR3 loop: CASSFDRVRTYEQYF. The CDR3 DNA reads as TGTGCCAGCAGCTTCGACAGGGTCCGAACCTACGAGCAGTACTTC.

This chain joins TRBV23-1 and TRBJ1-5; TRBD1 might be the D (5 bases). TRBV23-1 is sorted into the ORF group, with uncertain function. The CDR3 is 12 amino acids. The ends were cut back, 6 bases at V and 7 bases at J, with 10 bases in the middle. Written as DNA, the CDR3 is TGCGCCAGCAGCAGGGAGGGCCAGCCCCAGCATTTT. Protein: CASSREGQPQHF.

The V call is TRBV6-2 or TRBV6-3, the J call TRBJ2-7; D possibly matches TRBD1 or TRBD2 (5 bases each). Trimming stripped 5 bases from V and 5 bases from J, with 13 bases between. The germline V gene has CDR1 MNHEY and CDR2 SVGEGT. CDR3 size: 13 residues. DNA of the CDR3: TGTGCCAGCAGTAAACAGGACTCGGACGAGCAGTACTTC. This translates into CASSKQDSDEQYF.

This clonotype showed up just a few times. This CDR3 reads CASSAPGTGLWKQYF. The CDR3 DNA reads TGTGCCAGCAGTGCCCCCGGGACAGGGTTATGGAAGCAGTACTTC. V gene TRBV28 combines with J gene TRBJ2-7; 9 bases are shared with TRBD1. The CDR3 spans 15 residues. Germline V lookup: CDR1 MDHEN, CDR2 SYDVKM. The V gene end was trimmed by 5 bases and the J gene end by 8 bases; junction bases not matched to a gene: 13.

This clonotype was observed a few times. This rearrangement joins TRBV12-3 or TRBV12-4 to TRBJ1-5; 7 nucleotides align to TRBD1. The CDR3 totals 14 residues. Germline trimming cut 2 bases from V and 5 bases from J; bases unmatched to any gene: 3. CDR3 DNA sequence: TGTGCCAGCAGTTTAAAAGGGGGCGATCAGCCCCAGCATTTT. It codes for CASSLKGGDQPQHF.

The rearrangement uses TRBV4-3 and TRBJ1-6, with D perhaps TRBD1 (6 bases). The germline V gene encodes CDR1 LGHNA and CDR2 YSLEER. This CDR3 contains 14 residues. V was pared by 0 bases and J by 11 bases, with 11 bases between. The CDR3 spells CASSQEGALAPLHF. The CDR3 region has the DNA TGCGCCAGCAGCCAAGAGGGGGCCCTTGCACCCCTCCACTTT.

This clonotype has a handful of counts. The J gene is TRBJ2-5, the V gene TRBV18, with D uncertain. This CDR3 is 16 amino acids long. V shed 6 bases and J shed 4 bases, with 21 bases lying between them. CDR1 and CDR2 from the germline V gene are KGHSH and LQKENI. CDR3 sequence: CASSALPAANGETQYF. CDR3 DNA sequence: TGTGCCAGCTCTGCTCTCCCGGCCGCGAATGGAGAGACCCAGTACTTC.

In DNA, the CDR3 is TGTGCCAGCAGCTTAATGTCGTCCCTAGATACGCAGTATTTT. This gives the protein CASSLMSSLDTQYF. This rearrangement joins TRBV7-9 to TRBJ2-3, with D unclear. Trimming shortened V by 2 bases and J by 5 bases, and 11 bases separated the two germline ends. CDR3 length: 14 residues. Germline lookup yields CDR1 SEHNR and CDR2 FQNEAQ (reference sequence).

The V and J genes are TRBV18 and TRBJ1-4; D might be TRBD1 (6 bases). V was cut by 4 bases and J by 8 bases, with 14 bases left in between. Germline assignment: CDR1 KGHSH and CDR2 LQKENI. The CDR3 is 14 amino acids. As DNA, the CDR3 is TGTGCCAGCTCACAGTCTGACAGGAGGGAAAAACTGTTTTTT. Its translation is CASSQSDRREKLFF.

This clonotype was seen more than once but under ten times. V is TRBV15 and J is TRBJ2-3; D gene uncertain. This CDR3 spans 14 amino acids. V was shortened by 0 bases and J by 3 bases, with 7 bases between the two germline ends. CDR1 and CDR2 (germline): LNHNV, YYDKDF (reference sequence). In DNA, the CDR3 is TGTGCCACCAGCAGAGATCTAGGGACAGATACGCAGTATTTT. Translated: CATSRDLGTDTQYF.

The rearrangement links TRBV20-1 to TRBJ2-3; possible D gene TRBD2, 6 bases. CDR3 length: 15 residues. Germline assignment: CDR1 DFQATT and CDR2 SNEGSKA (reference sequence). V dropped 4 bases and J dropped 4 bases, with 18 bases sitting between them. CDR3: CSATTRRANADTQYF. CDR3 in DNA: TGCAGTGCTACCACCCGGAGGGCCAACGCAGATACGCAGTATTTT.

This clonotype was recorded many times. The chain uses TRBV6-1 and TRBJ2-1; the match to TRBD1 covers 9 bases. The trim removed 3 bases at V and 0 bases at J, leaving 6 bases unmatched. Germline assignment: CDR1 MNHNS and CDR2 SASEGT. This CDR3 has 17 amino acids. CDR3 protein: CASSEWDRASSYNEQFF. The CDR3 DNA reads TGTGCCAGCAGTGAGTGGGACAGGGCTTCCTCCTACAATGAGCAGTTCTTC.

This chain links TRBV28 with TRBJ1-5; no firm D call. This CDR3 has 16 amino acids. Germline-derived CDR1 and CDR2 are MDHEN and SYDVKM. V lost 5 bases, J lost 2 bases, and 16 bases lay in between. The CDR3 bases are TGTGCCAGCAGTGCCTCTCGGGTTATCGGCAATCAGCCCCAGCATTTT. It codes for CASSASRVIGNQPQHF.

This clonotype appeared a few times. The gene calls are TRBV20-1 and TRBJ2-1, with no clear D. Trimming stripped 6 bases from V and 6 bases from J, with 15 bases between. CDR3 length equals 13 residues. In germline, CDR1 is DFQATT, CDR2 SNEGSKA (reference sequence). CDR3: CSAEPDRTNEQFF. In DNA form, the CDR3 reads TGCAGTGCCGAACCCGACCGAACCAATGAGCAGTTCTTC.

V is TRBV14 and J is TRBJ2-7; no clear D gene. This CDR3 has 12 residues. V dropped 4 bases and J dropped 5 bases, with 9 bases sitting between them. Germline V gene data show CDR1 as SGHDN and CDR2 as FVKESK. For the CDR3, the DNA is TGTGCCAGCAGCCCACTTACCCACGAGCAGTACTTC. The encoded protein is CASSPLTHEQYF. The full variable domain, with the rest looked up from reference TRBV14 and TRBJ2-7, is EAGVTQFPSHSVIEKGQTVTLRCDPISGHDNLYWYRRVMGKEIKFLLHFVKESKQDESGMPNNRFLAERTGGTYSTLKVQPAELEDSGVYFCASSPLTHEQYFGPGTRLTVT.

This clonotype was counted at least ten times. The chain carries TRBV11-3 and TRBJ1-1, with 7 bases fitting TRBD1. Germline V gives CDR1 SGHNT, CDR2 YENEEA. The V and J ends lost 0 bases and 3 bases, in that order; junction bases with no gene match: 1. There are 14 residues in the CDR3. The CDR3 DNA sequence: TGTGCCAGCAGCTTAGATCAGGGGGACACTGAAGCTTTCTTT. Translation: CASSLDQGDTEAFF.

The chain combines TRBV29-1 with TRBJ2-5; TRBD1 is a possible D gene (6 bases). The CDR3 loop spans 11 amino acids. Germline-derived CDR1 and CDR2 are SQVTM and ANQGSEA. The germline V and J ends were trimmed by 6 bases and 5 bases, with 10 bases remaining between them. CDR3: CSVPRGETQYF. CDR3 coding DNA: TGCAGCGTCCCTAGGGGGGAGACCCAGTACTTC.

This clonotype was recorded at least ten times. The V call is TRBV7-2, the J call TRBJ1-3; tentative D call: TRBD1 (6 bases). The V end was cut by 1 base, the J end by 7 bases, with 14 bases between. The CDR3 runs 15 residues. CDR1 is SGHTA, CDR2 FQGNSA, per germline. The CDR3 is CASSLDSGETNTIYF. CDR3 DNA sequence: TGTGCCAGCAGCTTAGACTCAGGGGAAACGAACACCATATATTTT.

The V gene is TRBV6-1, the J gene TRBJ1-5; 10 bases map to TRBD1. With V trimmed by 5 bases and J by 6 bases, 10 bases remained unmatched. Germline V gene sequence: CDR1 MNHNS, CDR2 SASEGT. The CDR3 is made up of 16 amino acids. In nucleotides, the CDR3 is TGTGCCAGCAGTTCCACCGACAGGGGGCTGGGTCAGCCCCAGCATTTT. The encoded protein is CASSSTDRGLGQPQHF.

This chain links TRBV5-3 with TRBJ2-7; D not resolved. TRBV5-3 carries the ORF label, with uncertain function. The CDR3 extends over 14 amino acids. CDR3 in amino acids: CASSLSGGFREQYV. In DNA form, the CDR3 reads TGTGCCAGCAGCTTGTCCGGCGGATTTCGCGAGCAGTACGTC.

The chain joins TRBV25-1 to TRBJ2-3, with D uncertain. Germline loops: CDR1 MGHDK, CDR2 SYGVNS. The V gene lost 1 base and the J gene lost 1 base, with 6 bases spanning the gap. This CDR3 spans 14 amino acids. The CDR3 protein is CASSELGGTDTQYF. The CDR3 bases are TGTGCCAGCAGTGAATTGGGTGGCACAGATACGCAGTATTTT.

The chain links TRBV20-1 to TRBJ2-5; 9 bases are shared with TRBD2. V shed 3 bases, J shed 2 bases, and the junction held 10 bases outside the gene matches. The CDR3 covers 16 residues. Germline loops: CDR1 DFQATT, CDR2 SNEGSKA (reference sequence). In DNA, the CDR3 is TGCAGTGCTAGGGGACAGAGCGGGAGGAGGCAAGAGACCCAGTACTTC. Residues: CSARGQSGRRQETQYF.

This chain joins TRBV13 and TRBJ1-6, with no clear D. With 5 bases removed from V and 7 bases from J, the gap between germline ends came to 12 bases. Germline V gene data show CDR1 as PRHDT and CDR2 as FYEKMQ (reference sequence). The CDR3 loop spans 14 amino acids. In DNA form, the CDR3 reads TGTGCCAGCAGCCCCGGGCGTGCCAATTCACCCCTCCACTTT. It codes for CASSPGRANSPLHF.

This sequence joins TRBV5-1 and TRBJ1-2, with a weak D call TRBD1 (6 bases). The CDR3 length is 16 residues. In germline, CDR1 is SGHRS, CDR2 YFSETQ. Trimming cost V 4 bases and J 5 bases, with 21 bases left between them. CDR3 nucleotides: TGCGCCAGCAGCCCTAGGGGGGGACGGCTTGAGTATGGCTACACCTTC. Translated: CASSPRGGRLEYGYTF. Using reference TRBV5-1 and TRBJ1-2 for the parts outside the CDR3, the full variable domain is KAGVTQTPRYLIKTRGQQVTLSCSPISGHRSVSWYQQTPGQGLQFLFEYFSETQRNKGNFPGRFSGRQFSNSRSEMNVSTLELGDSALYLCASSPRGGRLEYGYTFGSGTRLTVV.

The rearrangement joins TRBV20-1 to TRBJ2-7; D not certain. The CDR3 loop spans 12 amino acids. Germline assignment: CDR1 DFQATT and CDR2 SNEGSKA (reference sequence). The CDR3 here is CSSVEVRYEQYF. CDR3 in DNA: TGCAGCTCAGTCGAGGTCCGCTACGAGCAGTACTTC.

This clonotype was detected a few times. At one end, the junction sequence differs from germline, possibly due to a read error. The rearrangement joins TRBV7-2 to TRBJ2-3, with 11 bases lining up with TRBD2. This CDR3 has 15 amino acids. Germline V lookup: CDR1 SGHTA, CDR2 FQGNSA. The CDR3 bases are TGTGCCAGCAGCATAGCGGGAGGGCCTGCAGATACGCAGTATTTT. Translating it yields CASSIAGGPADTQYF. The complete variable domain, with remaining parts taken from reference TRBV7-2 and TRBJ2-3, reads GAGVSQSPSNKVTEKGKDVELRCDPISGHTALYWYRQSLGQGLEFLIYFQGNSAPDKSGLPSDRFSAERTGGSVSTLTIQRTQQEDSAVYLCASSIAGGPADTQYFGPGTRLTVL.